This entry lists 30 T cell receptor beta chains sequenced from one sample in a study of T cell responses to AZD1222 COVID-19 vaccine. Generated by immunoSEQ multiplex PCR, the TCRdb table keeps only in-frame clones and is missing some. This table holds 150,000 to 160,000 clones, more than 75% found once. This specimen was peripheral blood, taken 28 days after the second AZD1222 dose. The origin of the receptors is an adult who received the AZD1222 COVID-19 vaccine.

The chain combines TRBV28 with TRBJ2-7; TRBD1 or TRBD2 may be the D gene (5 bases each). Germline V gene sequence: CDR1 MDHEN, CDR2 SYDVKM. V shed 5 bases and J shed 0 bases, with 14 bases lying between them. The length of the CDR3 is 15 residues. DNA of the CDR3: TGTGCCAGCAGTCCATGGGGGATCACCTCCTACGAGCAGTACTTC. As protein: CASSPWGITSYEQYF.

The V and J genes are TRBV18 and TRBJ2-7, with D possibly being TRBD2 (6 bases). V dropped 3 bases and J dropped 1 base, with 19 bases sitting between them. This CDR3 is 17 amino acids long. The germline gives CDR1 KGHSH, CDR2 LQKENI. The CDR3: CASSPEGNRVESYEQYF. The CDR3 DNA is TGTGCCAGCTCACCGGAGGGTAATCGGGTAGAATCCTACGAGCAGTACTTC.

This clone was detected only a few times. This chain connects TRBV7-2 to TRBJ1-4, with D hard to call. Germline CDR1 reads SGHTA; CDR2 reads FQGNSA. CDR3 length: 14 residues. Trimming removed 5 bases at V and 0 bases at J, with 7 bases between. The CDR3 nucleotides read TGTGCCAGCAGCGTCGTTGCAACTAATGAAAAACTGTTTTTT. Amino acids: CASSVVATNEKLFF.

CDR3 loop: CATSPGTSASASTDTQYF. The CDR3 DNA follows: TGTGCCACCAGCCCCGGGACTAGCGCCTCAGCTAGCACAGATACGCAGTATTTT. The V gene is TRBV15, the J gene TRBJ2-3; 10 nucleotides match TRBD2. CDR3 size: 18 residues. V lost 5 bases to trimming and J lost 0 bases; unmatched junction nucleotides: 11. The V gene's germline CDR1 is LNHNV and CDR2 YYDKDF (reference sequence).

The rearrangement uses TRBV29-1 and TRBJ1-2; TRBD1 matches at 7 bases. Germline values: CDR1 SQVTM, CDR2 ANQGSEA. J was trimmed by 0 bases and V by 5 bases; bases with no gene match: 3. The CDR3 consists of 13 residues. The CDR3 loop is CSVPGQTNYGYTF. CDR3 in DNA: TGCAGCGTTCCGGGACAGACTAACTATGGCTACACCTTC.

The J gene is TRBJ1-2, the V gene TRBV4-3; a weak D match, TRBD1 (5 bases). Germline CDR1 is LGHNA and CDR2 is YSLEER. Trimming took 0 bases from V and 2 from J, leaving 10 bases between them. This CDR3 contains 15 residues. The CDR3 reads CASSQDAGGNYGYTF. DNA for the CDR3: TGCGCCAGCAGCCAAGATGCTGGGGGGAACTATGGCTACACCTTC.

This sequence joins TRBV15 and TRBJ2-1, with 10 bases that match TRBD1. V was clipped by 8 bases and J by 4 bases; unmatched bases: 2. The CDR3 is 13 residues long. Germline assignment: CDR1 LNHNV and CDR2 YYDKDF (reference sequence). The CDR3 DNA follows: TGTGCCACCGAGGGACAGGGGTACAATGAGCAGTTCTTC. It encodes CATEGQGYNEQFF.

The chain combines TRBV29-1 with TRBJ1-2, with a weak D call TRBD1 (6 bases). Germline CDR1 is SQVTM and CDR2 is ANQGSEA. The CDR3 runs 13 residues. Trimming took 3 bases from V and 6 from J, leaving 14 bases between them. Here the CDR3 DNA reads TGCAGCGTTGATAACTTCGGGGGCCATGGCTACACCTTC. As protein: CSVDNFGGHGYTF.

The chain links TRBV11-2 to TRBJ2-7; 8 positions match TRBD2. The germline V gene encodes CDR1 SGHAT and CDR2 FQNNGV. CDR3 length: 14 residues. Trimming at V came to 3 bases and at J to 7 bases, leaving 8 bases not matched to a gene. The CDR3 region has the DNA TGTGCCAGCAGCTTGTCGGGAGGGCCTTCTGAGCAGTACTTC. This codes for CASSLSGGPSEQYF.

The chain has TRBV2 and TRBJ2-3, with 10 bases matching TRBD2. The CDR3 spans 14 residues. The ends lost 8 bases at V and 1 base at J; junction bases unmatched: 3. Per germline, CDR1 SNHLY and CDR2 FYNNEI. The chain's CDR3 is CASSLAGGTDTQYF. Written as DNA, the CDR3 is TGTGCCAGCTCCCTAGCGGGAGGCACAGATACGCAGTATTTT. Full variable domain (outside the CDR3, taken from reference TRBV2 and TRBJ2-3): EPEVTQTPSHQVTQMGQEVILRCVPISNHLYFYWYRQILGQKVEFLVSFYNNEISEKSEIFDDQFSVERPDGSNFTLKIRSTKLEDSAMYFCASSLAGGTDTQYFGPGTRLTVL.

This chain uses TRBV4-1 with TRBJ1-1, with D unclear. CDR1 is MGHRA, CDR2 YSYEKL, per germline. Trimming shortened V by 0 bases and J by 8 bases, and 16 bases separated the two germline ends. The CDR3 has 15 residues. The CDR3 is CASSQDSGALSEAFF. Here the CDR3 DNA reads TGCGCCAGCAGCCAAGATAGCGGAGCCCTCTCCGAAGCTTTCTTT.

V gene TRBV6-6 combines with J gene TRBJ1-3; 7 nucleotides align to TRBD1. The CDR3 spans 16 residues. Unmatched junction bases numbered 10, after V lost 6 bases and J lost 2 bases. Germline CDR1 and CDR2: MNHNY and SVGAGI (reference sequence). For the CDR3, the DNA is TGTGCCAGCAGGCAATCAGGGGGGCCGGCTGGAAACACCATATATTTT. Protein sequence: CASRQSGGPAGNTIYF.

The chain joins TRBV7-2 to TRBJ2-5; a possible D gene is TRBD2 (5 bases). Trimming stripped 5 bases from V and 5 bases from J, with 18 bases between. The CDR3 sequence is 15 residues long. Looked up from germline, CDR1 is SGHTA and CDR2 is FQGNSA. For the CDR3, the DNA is TGTGCCAGCAGCCTTAATAGCCGGGAAGGGGAGACCCAGTACTTC. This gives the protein CASSLNSREGETQYF.

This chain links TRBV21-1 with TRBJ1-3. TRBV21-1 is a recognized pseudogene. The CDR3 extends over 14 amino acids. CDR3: CASSRRYSGNTIYF. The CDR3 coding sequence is TGTGCCAGCAGCCGGAGGTACTCTGGAAACACCATATATTTT.

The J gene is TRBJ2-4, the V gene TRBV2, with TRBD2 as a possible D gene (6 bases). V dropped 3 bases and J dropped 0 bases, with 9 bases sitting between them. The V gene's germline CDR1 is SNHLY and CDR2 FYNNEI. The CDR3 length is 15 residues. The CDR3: CASSDPGLAKNIQYF. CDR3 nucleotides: TGTGCCAGCAGTGACCCGGGACTAGCCAAAAACATTCAGTACTTC. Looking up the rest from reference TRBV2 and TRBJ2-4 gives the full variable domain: EPEVTQTPSHQVTQMGQEVILRCVPISNHLYFYWYRQILGQKVEFLVSFYNNEISEKSEIFDDQFSVERPDGSNFTLKIRSTKLEDSAMYFCASSDPGLAKNIQYFGAGTRLSVL.

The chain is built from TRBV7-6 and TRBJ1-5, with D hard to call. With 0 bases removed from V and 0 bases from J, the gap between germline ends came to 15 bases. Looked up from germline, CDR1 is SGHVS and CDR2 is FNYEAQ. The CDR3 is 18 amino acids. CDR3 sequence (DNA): TGTGCCAGCAGCTTAGCGAGAGGAGACACCTATAGCAATCAGCCCCAGCATTTT. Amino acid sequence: CASSLARGDTYSNQPQHF. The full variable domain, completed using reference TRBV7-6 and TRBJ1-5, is GAGVSQSPRYKVTKRGQDVALRCDPISGHVSLYWYRQALGQGPEFLTYFNYEAQQDKSGLPNDRFSAERPEGSISTLTIQRTEQRDSAMYRCASSLARGDTYSNQPQHFGDGTRLSIL.

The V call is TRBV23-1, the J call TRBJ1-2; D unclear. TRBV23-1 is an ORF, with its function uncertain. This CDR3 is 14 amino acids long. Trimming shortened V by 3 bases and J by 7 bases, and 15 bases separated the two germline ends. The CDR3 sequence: CASSHPQVKAGYTF. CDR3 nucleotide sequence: TGCGCCAGCAGTCATCCCCAGGTGAAGGCTGGCTACACCTTC.

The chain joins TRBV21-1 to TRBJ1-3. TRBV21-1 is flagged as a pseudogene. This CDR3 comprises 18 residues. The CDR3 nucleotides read TGTGCCAGCAGCAAAAAAATACGACGGGAAGTCTCTGGAAACACCATATATTTT. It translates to CASSKKIRREVSGNTIYF.

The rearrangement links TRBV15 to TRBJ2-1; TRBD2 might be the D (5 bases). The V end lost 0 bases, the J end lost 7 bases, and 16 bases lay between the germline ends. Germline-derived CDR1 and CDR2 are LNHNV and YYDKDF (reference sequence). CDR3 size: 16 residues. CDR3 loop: CATSRDIDTRGNEQFF. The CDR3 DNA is TGTGCCACCAGCAGAGATATCGACACTCGGGGAAATGAGCAGTTCTTC.

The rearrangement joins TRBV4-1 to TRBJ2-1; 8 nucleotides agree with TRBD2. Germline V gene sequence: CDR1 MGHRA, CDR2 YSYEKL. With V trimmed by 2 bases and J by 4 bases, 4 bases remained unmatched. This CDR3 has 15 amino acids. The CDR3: CASSQPGLVYNEQFF. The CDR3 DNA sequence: TGCGCCAGCAGCCAACCGGGACTAGTATACAATGAGCAGTTCTTC.

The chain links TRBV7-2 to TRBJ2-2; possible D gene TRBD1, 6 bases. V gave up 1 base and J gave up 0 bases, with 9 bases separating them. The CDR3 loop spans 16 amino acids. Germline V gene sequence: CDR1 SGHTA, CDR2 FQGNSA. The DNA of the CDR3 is TGTGCCAGCAGCTTAGACAACAGGGCGAACACCGGGGAGCTGTTTTTT. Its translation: CASSLDNRANTGELFF.

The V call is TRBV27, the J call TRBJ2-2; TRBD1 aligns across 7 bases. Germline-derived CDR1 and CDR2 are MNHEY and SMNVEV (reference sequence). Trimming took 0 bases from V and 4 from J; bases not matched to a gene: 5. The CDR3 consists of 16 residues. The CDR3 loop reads CASSLSDRDGTGELFF. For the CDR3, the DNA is TGTGCCAGCAGTTTATCAGACAGGGACGGCACCGGGGAGCTGTTTTTT.

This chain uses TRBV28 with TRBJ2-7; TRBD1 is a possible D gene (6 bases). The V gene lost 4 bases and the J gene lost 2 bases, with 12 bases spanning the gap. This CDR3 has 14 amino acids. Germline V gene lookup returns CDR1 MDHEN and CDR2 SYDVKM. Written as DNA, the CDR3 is TGTGCCAGCAGTTCAGGGGACAACCCCTACGAGCAGTACTTC. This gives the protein CASSSGDNPYEQYF.

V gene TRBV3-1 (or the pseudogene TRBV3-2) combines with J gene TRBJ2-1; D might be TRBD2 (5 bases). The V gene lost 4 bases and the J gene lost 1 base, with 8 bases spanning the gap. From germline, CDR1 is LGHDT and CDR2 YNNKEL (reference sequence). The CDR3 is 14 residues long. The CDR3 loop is CASSRGASYNEQFF. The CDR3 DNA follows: TGTGCCAGCAGCCGGGGAGCTTCCTACAATGAGCAGTTCTTC.

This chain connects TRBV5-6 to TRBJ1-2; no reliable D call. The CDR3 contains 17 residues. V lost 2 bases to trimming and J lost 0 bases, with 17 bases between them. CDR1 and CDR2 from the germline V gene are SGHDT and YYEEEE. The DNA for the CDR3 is TGTGCCAGCAGCTTTCCCCCCGGCCAGCTAGCTAACTATGGCTACACCTTC. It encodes CASSFPPGQLANYGYTF.

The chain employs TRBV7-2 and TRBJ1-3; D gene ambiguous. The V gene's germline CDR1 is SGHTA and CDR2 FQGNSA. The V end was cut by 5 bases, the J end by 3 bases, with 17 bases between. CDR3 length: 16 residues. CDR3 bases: TGTGCCAGCAGCCCCGGCCAGGCTCTATTTGGAAACACCATATATTTT. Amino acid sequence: CASSPGQALFGNTIYF.

Here the CDR3 reads CASSSTFRDRVIPDTQYF. As DNA, the CDR3 is TGTGCCAGCAGCTCAACCTTCCGGGACAGGGTAATTCCAGATACGCAGTATTTT. The rearrangement uses TRBV5-5 and TRBJ2-3; 9 bases agree with TRBD1. Unmatched junction bases numbered 15, after V lost 3 bases and J lost 4 bases. Germline V gives CDR1 SGHKS, CDR2 YYEKEE (reference sequence). The CDR3 totals 18 residues.

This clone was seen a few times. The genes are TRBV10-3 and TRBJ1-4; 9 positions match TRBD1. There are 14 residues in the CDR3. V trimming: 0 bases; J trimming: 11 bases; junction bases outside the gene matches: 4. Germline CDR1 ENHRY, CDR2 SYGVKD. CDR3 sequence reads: CAISESGQGWKLFF. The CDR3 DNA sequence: TGTGCCATCAGTGAGTCGGGACAGGGCTGGAAACTGTTTTTT.

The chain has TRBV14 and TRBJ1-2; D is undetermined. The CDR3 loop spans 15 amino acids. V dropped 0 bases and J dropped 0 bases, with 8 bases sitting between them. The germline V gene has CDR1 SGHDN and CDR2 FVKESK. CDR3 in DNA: TGTGCCAGCAGCCAAGAGGGTCAGCCTAACTATGGCTACACCTTC. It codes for CASSQEGQPNYGYTF.

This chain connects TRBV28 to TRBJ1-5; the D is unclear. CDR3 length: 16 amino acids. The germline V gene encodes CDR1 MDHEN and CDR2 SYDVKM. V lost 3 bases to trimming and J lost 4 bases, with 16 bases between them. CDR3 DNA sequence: TGTGCCAGCAGTTTTTGGGTGGGCGCCCTAAATCAGCCCCAGCATTTT. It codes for CASSFWVGALNQPQHF.